Listed below are T cell receptor beta chains from one sample, sequenced in a study of shared clonotypes between healthy human individuals. Some clones are missing from TCRdb's copy, which holds only in-frame ones; the method was immunoSEQ multiplex PCR. The sample records around 2,000,000 clones, just over 90% being singletons. Specimen: naive CD8+ T cells from PBMCs. Every receptor here comes from a man aged 18-30 years in good health. Some clones in this sample may be carry-over from other donors' samples. Both conserved end residues are part of each CDR3. D genes are given only for firm matches. Clone size is not always given. Where it is, it says once, few, many or a class for expanded clones.

d_call clone_size j_call v_call cdr3_nt cdr3_aa
NA NA TRBJ1-5 TRBV30 TGTGCCTGGAGCGTCGGGCAGTCTCAGCCCCAGCATTTT CAWSVGQSQPQHF
TRBD1 NA TRBJ2-5 TRBV28 TGTGCCAGCAGACGACAGGGAGTAAGGGAGACCCAGTACTTC CASRRQGVRETQYF
NA NA TRBJ2-4 TRBV5-5 TGTGCCAGCAGCTTGGTGGAGGGTTGGGGCAAAAACATTCAGTACTTC CASSLVEGWGKNIQYF
TRBD2 NA TRBJ2-5 TRBV6-5 TGTGCCAGCAGCCCGGGACTAGCCCCGTCGCGAGCCCAGTACTTC CASSPGLAPSRAQYF
TRBD2 NA TRBJ2-3 TRBV11-2 TGTGCCAGCAGCTCAATCCCCGGGACTAGCGGGTTTAGCACAGATACGCAGTATTTT CASSSIPGTSGFSTDTQYF
NA NA TRBJ2-7 TRBV6-4 TGTGCCAGCAGCGGGACATTATCCTACGAGCAGTACTTC CASSGTLSYEQYF
NA NA TRBJ2-2 TRBV21-1 TGTGCCAGCAGCTTACCGGCGGAGCGGGAGAACACCGGGGAGCTGTTTTTT CASSLPAERENTGELFF
NA NA TRBJ2-3 TRBV7-9 TGTGCCAGCAGCTTCACACAGGGTCCCTCGGATACGCAGTATTTT CASSFTQGPSDTQYF
NA NA TRBJ2-7 TRBV4-2 TGTGCCAGCAGCCAGAAGGAGGTTAACCCCGAGCAGTACTTC CASSQKEVNPEQYF
NA NA TRBJ2-2 TRBV28 TGTGCCAGCAGCCCACGCATGAGGGATACCGGGGAGCTGTTTTTT CASSPRMRDTGELFF
TRBD2 NA TRBJ2-1 TRBV10-3 TGTGCCATCAGTGAGTTGGGGACTAGCGGGAGTTCTGAGCAGTTCTTC CAISELGTSGSSEQFF
NA NA TRBJ1-1 TRBV27 TGTGCCAGCAGTTTATCGGGCAGGGGCCTCTTGAACACTGAAGCTTTCTTT CASSLSGRGLLNTEAFF
NA NA TRBJ2-7 TRBV28 TGTGCCAGCAGTTACGGATACGAGCAGTACTTC CASSYGYEQYF
NA NA TRBJ1-5 TRBV5-6 TGTGCCAGCAGCTCCCGGGAATTTGGTAGCAATCAGCCCCAGCATTTT CASSSREFGSNQPQHF
NA NA TRBJ2-7 TRBV28 TGTGCCAGCAGTTTGCGGGGTTCCTACGAGCAGTACTTC CASSLRGSYEQYF
NA NA TRBJ2-7 TRBV29-1 TGCAGCGTCCTACAGGGAAGGGGCTACGAGCAGTACTTC CSVLQGRGYEQYF
NA NA TRBJ1-1 TRBV5-8 TGTGCCAGCACCCCGGGGGGGGGCTGGATGAACACTGAAGCTTTCTTT CASTPGGGWMNTEAFF
TRBD1 NA TRBJ2-2 TRBV6-1 TGTGCCAGCAGTGAAGGGTTAAGACAGGGGATCACCGGGGAGCTGTTTTTT CASSEGLRQGITGELFF
NA NA TRBJ2-7 TRBV19 TGTGCCAGTACCCGACAGATCGTCTACGAGCAGTACTTC CASTRQIVYEQYF
TRBD1 NA TRBJ2-1 TRBV18 TGTGCCAGCTCCCCTCACCTCGGGGACAGGGGTAAGGATGAGCAGTTCTTC CASSPHLGDRGKDEQFF
NA NA TRBJ2-1 TRBV27 TGTGCCAGCAGTCCCTATTCGGGTTCCAGTGTAGGGGTAGGCAATGAGCAGTTCTTC CASSPYSGSSVGVGNEQFF
TRBD2 NA TRBJ2-5 TRBV6-4 TGTGCCAGCAGTGACTCGAAGCGGGAGGTCGGGTACCAAGAGACCCAGTACTTC CASSDSKREVGYQETQYF
TRBD1 NA TRBJ2-1 TRBV28 TGTGCCAGCAGGCCGGGACAGGGGGCTAACGAGCAGTTCTTC CASRPGQGANEQFF
NA NA TRBJ2-2 TRBV6-6 TGTGCCCTGGGGGGAGGGGGCGCCGCCGGGGAGCTGTTTTTT CALGGGGAAGELFF
NA once TRBJ2-5 TRBV15 TGTGCCACCAGCAGCCGCAGGAAAGAGACCCAGTACTTC CATSSRRKETQYF
NA once TRBJ2-7 TRBV11-2 TGTGCCAGCAGCTGGGGGACGGGACTCTACGAGCAGTACTTC CASSWGTGLYEQYF